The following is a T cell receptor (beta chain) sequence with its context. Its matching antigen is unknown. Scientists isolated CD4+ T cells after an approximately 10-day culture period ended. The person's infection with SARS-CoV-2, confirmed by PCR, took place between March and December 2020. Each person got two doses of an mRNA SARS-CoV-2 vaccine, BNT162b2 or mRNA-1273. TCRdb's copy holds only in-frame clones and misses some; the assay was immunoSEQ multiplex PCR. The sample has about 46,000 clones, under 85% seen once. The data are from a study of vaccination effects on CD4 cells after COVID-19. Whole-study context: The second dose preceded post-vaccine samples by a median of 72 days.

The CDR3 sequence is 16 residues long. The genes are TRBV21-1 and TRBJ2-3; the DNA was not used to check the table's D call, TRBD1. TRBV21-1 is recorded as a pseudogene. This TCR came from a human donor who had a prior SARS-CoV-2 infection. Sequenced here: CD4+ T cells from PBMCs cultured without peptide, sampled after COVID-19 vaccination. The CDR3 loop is CASSKAKRQNTDTQYF. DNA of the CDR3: TGTGCCAGCAGCAAAGCCAAGCGACAGAACACAGATACGCAGTATTTT.